This TCR beta chain was retrieved from a study of cytomegalovirus exposure and HLA in healthy donors. Study-level results: Productive status was seen about 87% or about 30% of the time for most TCR beta V segments in an earlier analysis. The investigators catalogued 180 or so TCR beta chains as cytomegalovirus-associated.

Remarks on this clone: Antigen: not known.

The PCR contained 60 Vbeta and 13 Jbeta primers. This table comes from immunoSEQ multiplex PCR, and its TCRdb copy is limited to in-frame clones, with some not included. The sample has some 34,000 clones, and its top ten clones hold approximately 4.5%. Sequencing used PBMCs. The TCR sequence derives from a woman in her forties in good health and CMV-seropositive.

DNA for the CDR3: TGTGCCAGCAGCTTTGGCGGGACAGTATACAATGAGCAGTTCTTC. Translated, it gives CASSFGGTVYNEQFF. The rearrangement links TRBV7-3 to TRBJ2-1; maybe TRBD1 (7 bases). Germline CDR1 is SGHTA and CDR2 is FQGTGA. The CDR3 runs 15 residues. V was pared by 3 bases and J by 4 bases, with 13 bases between.